This TCR beta chain was sequenced in a study of T cell responses to AZD1222 COVID-19 vaccine. Whole-study findings and limits: CD4 TCRs associated with vaccination spanned spike, dominating at 160-218 and 743-854. Seropositive status at baseline applied to only 5 to 7 AZD1222 recipients. No day 14 peak samples; only post-peak repertoires were characterized. The reported proportion of spike-specific TCRs targeting unmutated variant regions was nearly half.

The CDR3 covers 14 residues. V was shortened by 0 bases and J by 4 bases, with 10 bases between the two germline ends. Germline V gene lookup returns CDR1 SGHRS and CDR2 YFSETQ. This clone was recorded only once. Its specificity is unknown. Sequencing used immunoSEQ multiplex PCR; TCRdb keeps in-frame clones, though not all of them. The sample contains 70,000 to 100,000 clones, 92% of which appear only once. The origin of this receptor is an adult who received the AZD1222 COVID-19 vaccine. V usage is TRBV5-1 and J usage is TRBJ1-1; a weak D match, TRBD1 (5 bases). The sequenced sample was peripheral blood, obtained 28 days after the second AZD1222 dose. The CDR3 DNA reads as TGCGCCAGCAGCTTGGGCAGGGTGGGCACTGAAGCTTTCTTT. Its protein is CASSLGRVGTEAFF.